This entry features one TCR beta chain sequence. Its antigen is currently unknown. Given a much more abundant clone one base away, this may be a read error. TCRdb independently ran MiXCR on the reads; one entry per CDR3 protein. The sample carries some 180,000 distinct CDR3 sequences, approximately 19% recorded once. These data come from a study of T cell repertoires in cytomegalovirus infection. Regarding the study as a whole: Clonotype analysis showed dominance of the ex vivo response by HLA-C-restricted CMV-specific TCR beta clonotypes.

This receptor was identified in a human donor in good health (CMV status not recorded). Some clones in this sample may be carry-over from other donors' samples. The sequenced material came from PBMCs.

This CDR3 reads CASCIPGGELFF. CDR3 nucleotides: TGTGCCAGTTGTATTCCGGGAGGGGAGCTGTTTTTT. J is TRBJ2-2 and V is TRBV19; possibly TRBD2 for D (5 bases). Germline assignment: CDR1 LNHDA and CDR2 SQIVND (reference sequence). This CDR3 contains 12 residues. The whole variable domain, filled in from reference TRBV19 and TRBJ2-2, reads DGGITQSPKYLFRKEGQNVTLSCEQNLNHDAMYWYRQDPGQGLRLIYYSQIVNDFQKGDIAEGYSVSREKKESFPLTVTSAQKNPTAFYLCASCIPGGELFFGEGSRLTVL.